A selection of T cell receptor beta chains follows, all from one sample in a study of neurological immune-mediated disorders. TCRdb reanalysed the 5' RACE reads using MiXCR and keeps one entry per CDR3 protein. The sample shows around 80,000 distinct CDR3 sequences, around 10% of them seen only once. The sequenced sample consisted of PBMCs. Receptors were obtained from a man aged 35 to 55 in good health. Both conserved end residues are part of each CDR3. The order of the fields is clone size, J gene, V gene, D gene, CDR3 DNA, CDR3 protein. The D gene is left open where the match is weak. Some rows mark clone size as missing; the rest say once, few, many or name a class of expanded clone.

size: many
J: TRBJ1-3
V: TRBV7-3
D: NA
DNA: TGTGCCAGCAGCCGGGGGTTCGAAGGAAACACCATATATTTT
CDR3: CASSRGFEGNTIYF

size: many
J: TRBJ2-1
V: TRBV12-3/TRBV12-4
D: NA
DNA: TGTGCCAGCAGTCCGGCGGGAGACCAGGGGAATGAGCAGTTCTTC
CDR3: CASSPAGDQGNEQFF

size: many
J: TRBJ1-1
V: TRBV12-3/TRBV12-4
D: NA
DNA: TGTGCCAGCGGCTATAACATGAACACTGAAGCTTTCTTT
CDR3: CASGYNMNTEAFF

size: many
J: TRBJ1-5
V: TRBV12-3/TRBV12-4
D: NA
DNA: TGTGCCAGCAGTTTAAATCAACATCAGCCCCAGCATTTT
CDR3: CASSLNQHQPQHF

size: many
J: TRBJ1-3
V: TRBV15
D: TRBD1
DNA: TGTGCCACCACCCCAGGGGGGGGCTCCGGAAACACCATATATTTT
CDR3: CATTPGGGSGNTIYF

size: NA
J: TRBJ2-1
V: TRBV7-9
D: NA
DNA: TGTGCCAGCAGCTTAGAAAGAGTCGGGGGTGAAGCCTACAATGAGCAGTTCTTC
CDR3: CASSLERVGGEAYNEQFF

size: many
J: TRBJ2-7
V: TRBV21-1
D: NA
DNA: TGTGCCAGCAGCACTTGGAGGGGTGACGAGCAGTACTTC
CDR3: CASSTWRGDEQYF

size: many
J: TRBJ1-2
V: TRBV20-1
D: TRBD1
DNA: TGCAGTGCTAGAACGGACAGGGGGCAAGGCTACACCTTC
CDR3: CSARTDRGQGYTF

size: NA
J: TRBJ2-5
V: TRBV7-2
D: NA
DNA: TGTGCCAGTTCCGAGGGGGGGGAGACCCAGTACTTC
CDR3: CASSEGGETQYF

size: few
J: TRBJ2-7
V: TRBV6-2/TRBV6-3
D: TRBD2
DNA: TGTGCCAGCAGAGAGCGGGAGGGCCGACACGAGCAGTACTTC
CDR3: CASREREGRHEQYF

size: medium-sized
J: TRBJ2-7
V: TRBV29-1
D: NA
DNA: TGCAGCGCCATTGCCCCGACAGGAAACTACGAGCAGTACTTC
CDR3: CSAIAPTGNYEQYF

size: many
J: TRBJ2-2
V: TRBV20-1
D: TRBD1
DNA: TGCAGCGGGACAGGGAGCACCGGGGAGCTGTTTTTT
CDR3: CSGTGSTGELFF

size: many
J: TRBJ2-3
V: TRBV28
D: TRBD2
DNA: TGTGCCAGCATCAGACGGGACTACACAGATACGCAGTATTTT
CDR3: CASIRRDYTDTQYF

size: NA
J: TRBJ1-4
V: TRBV5-1
D: NA
DNA: TGCGCCAGCGGGGTAGCAGCTAATGAAAAACTGTTTTTT
CDR3: CASGVAANEKLFF

size: many
J: TRBJ2-1
V: TRBV25-1
D: TRBD2
DNA: TGTGCCAGCAGTGATCCTCCTAGCGGGAGCAATGAGCAGTTCTTC
CDR3: CASSDPPSGSNEQFF

size: many
J: TRBJ2-2
V: TRBV5-1
D: TRBD1
DNA: TGCGCCAGCGCCGGGACAGGGTGGACCGGGGAGCTGTTTTTT
CDR3: CASAGTGWTGELFF

size: NA
J: TRBJ2-2
V: TRBV6-2/TRBV6-3
D: TRBD2
DNA: TGTGCCAGCAGTTACTCGGAGACTAGCGGGAGTACCGGGGAGCTGTTTTTT
CDR3: CASSYSETSGSTGELFF

size: many
J: TRBJ2-2
V: TRBV5-1
D: TRBD1
DNA: TGCGCCAGCAGCCTGGCGGGACAGGTTATTGCCGGGGAGCTGTTTTTT
CDR3: CASSLAGQVIAGELFF

size: many
J: TRBJ2-5
V: TRBV7-8
D: NA
DNA: TGTGCCAGCTCCATATCGGGAGCAGCCTTACAAGTGGAGACCCAGTACTTC
CDR3: CASSISGAALQVETQYF

size: many
J: TRBJ1-4
V: TRBV12-3/TRBV12-4
D: NA
DNA: TGTGCCAGCAGTCCCTTTGCGACGGAAAAACTGTTTTTT
CDR3: CASSPFATEKLFF

size: many
J: TRBJ1-1
V: TRBV5-6
D: TRBD1
DNA: TGTGCCAGCAGCTCACACAGGGGGGGGAACACTGAAGCTTTCTTT
CDR3: CASSSHRGGNTEAFF

size: many
J: TRBJ2-1
V: TRBV12-3/TRBV12-4
D: NA
DNA: TGTGCCAGCAGCAGAGGAGGCCCTTCCTACAATGAGCAGTTCTTC
CDR3: CASSRGGPSYNEQFF

size: many
J: TRBJ2-3
V: TRBV20-1
D: NA
DNA: TGCAGTGCCTTAGAATCCGCGACAGATACGCAGTATTTT
CDR3: CSALESATDTQYF

size: many
J: TRBJ2-3
V: TRBV20-1
D: NA
DNA: TGCAGTGCTACCAACCCGAGGGAGAGCACAGATACGCAGTATTTT
CDR3: CSATNPRESTDTQYF

size: few
J: TRBJ2-7
V: TRBV5-5
D: TRBD2
DNA: TGTGCCAGCAGCTTTCTAGCGGGGGGTACCCACGAGCAGTACTTC
CDR3: CASSFLAGGTHEQYF

size: many
J: TRBJ1-6
V: TRBV2
D: TRBD1
DNA: TGTGCCAGCGGGTCAGGGGGCAATTCACCCCTCCACTTT
CDR3: CASGSGGNSPLHF

size: many
J: TRBJ2-7
V: TRBV11-2
D: TRBD2
DNA: TGTGCCAGCAGCTTAGCCCCGGGGGGATCCTACGAGCAGTACTTC
CDR3: CASSLAPGGSYEQYF

size: many
J: TRBJ1-5
V: TRBV28
D: NA
DNA: TGTGCCAGCAGCCGTGAACAGGGAAACCTTCAGCCCCAGCATTTT
CDR3: CASSREQGNLQPQHF

size: many
J: TRBJ2-1
V: TRBV11-2
D: NA
DNA: TGTGCCAGCAGCTCGTCGACAGGAGACAATGAGCAGTTCTTC
CDR3: CASSSSTGDNEQFF

size: many
J: TRBJ1-2
V: TRBV6-5
D: NA
DNA: TGTGCCAGCAGTTACTCCAGGGACTTTACCGATGGCTACACCTTC
CDR3: CASSYSRDFTDGYTF

size: many
J: TRBJ2-7
V: TRBV6-6
D: NA
DNA: TGTGCCAGCAGTTACCCCTCGGACGAGCAGTACTTC
CDR3: CASSYPSDEQYF

size: many
J: TRBJ2-1
V: TRBV24-1
D: NA
DNA: TGTGCCACCAGTGATTCTCGACACCCATGGGTTTACAATGAGCAGTTCTTC
CDR3: CATSDSRHPWVYNEQFF

size: few
J: TRBJ1-1
V: TRBV5-1
D: TRBD1
DNA: TGCGCCAGCACCAAGGACAGGGGCCCGTACACTGAAGCTTTCTTT
CDR3: CASTKDRGPYTEAFF

size: many
J: TRBJ1-2
V: TRBV6-5
D: NA
DNA: TGTGCCAGCATGGGCCTCTCTATAGACGGCTACACCTTC
CDR3: CASMGLSIDGYTF

size: many
J: TRBJ2-7
V: TRBV15
D: NA
DNA: TGTGCCACCAGCAGGATCTCACCGAGGAGCTCCTACGAGCAGTACTTC
CDR3: CATSRISPRSSYEQYF

size: many
J: TRBJ1-1
V: TRBV5-1
D: NA
DNA: TGCGCCAGCAGCTTGTCGGATCTGGAGACTGAAGCTTTCTTT
CDR3: CASSLSDLETEAFF

size: many
J: TRBJ2-7
V: TRBV28
D: TRBD1
DNA: TGTGCCAGCATACAAACCGGGACAGGGCCCTACGAGCAGTACTTC
CDR3: CASIQTGTGPYEQYF

size: many
J: TRBJ2-3
V: TRBV5-1
D: NA
DNA: TGCGCCAGCAGCTTGGAATCTAGCGCTGCAGATACGCAGTATTTT
CDR3: CASSLESSAADTQYF

size: many
J: TRBJ2-7
V: TRBV5-6
D: NA
DNA: TGTGCCAGCAGCTTTCTAGGTTTTAGCGAGCAGTACTTC
CDR3: CASSFLGFSEQYF

size: many
J: TRBJ2-7
V: TRBV18
D: TRBD1
DNA: TGTGCCAGCTCACCCGGGACAGGGGATAACAGCGAGCAGTACTTC
CDR3: CASSPGTGDNSEQYF

size: many
J: TRBJ2-1
V: TRBV20-1
D: NA
DNA: TGCAGTGCTAGAGATAGGGGGGGAGGGAGCTCCTACAATGAGCAGTTCTTC
CDR3: CSARDRGGGSSYNEQFF

size: many
J: TRBJ2-1
V: TRBV7-2
D: NA
DNA: TGTGCCAGCAGCTTCAGCGTGTGGCAGTTCTTC
CDR3: CASSFSVWQFF

size: many
J: TRBJ1-2
V: TRBV11-2
D: TRBD1
DNA: TGTGCCAGCAGCGCCCCCGGGACAGGGGCTACCTTC
CDR3: CASSAPGTGATF

size: many
J: TRBJ2-3
V: TRBV7-9
D: NA
DNA: TGTGCCAGCAGCTTAAAATCCGGGGGCGAAGATACGCAGTATTTT
CDR3: CASSLKSGGEDTQYF

size: many
J: TRBJ2-4
V: TRBV12-3/TRBV12-4
D: NA
DNA: TGTGCCAGCAGCATCACCCCGGCCGACATTCAGTACTTC
CDR3: CASSITPADIQYF

size: many
J: TRBJ2-3
V: TRBV6-6
D: NA
DNA: TGTGCCAGCGTACCCGGGGCCGACACAGATACGCAGTATTTT
CDR3: CASVPGADTDTQYF

size: many
J: TRBJ1-4
V: TRBV15
D: NA
DNA: TGTGCCACCAGCAGAGCGGGCACCGGGAATGAAAAACTGTTTTTT
CDR3: CATSRAGTGNEKLFF

size: NA
J: TRBJ2-1
V: TRBV2
D: NA
DNA: TGTGCCAGCAGCCAGGTGCCCTACAATGAGCAGTTCTTC
CDR3: CASSQVPYNEQFF

size: many
J: TRBJ2-5
V: TRBV5-1
D: TRBD1
DNA: TGCGCCAGCAGTGCCCCAACAGGGGGAGAGACCCAGTACTTC
CDR3: CASSAPTGGETQYF

size: many
J: TRBJ2-7
V: TRBV20-1
D: NA
DNA: TGCAGTGCTAGGGACTACTACTACGAGCAGTACTTC
CDR3: CSARDYYYEQYF

size: NA
J: TRBJ1-1
V: TRBV29-1
D: NA
DNA: TGCAGCGTTGTCGGGGGCCGGGTTATGAACACTGAAGATTTGTTT
CDR3: CSVVGGRVMNTEDLF